This TCR beta chain was sequenced in a study of blood T cell repertoires in COVID-19. Deletions cut 5 bases from V and 5 bases from J, with 12 bases between. Germline V gives CDR1 SEHNR, CDR2 FQNEAQ (reference sequence). The CDR3 length is 13 residues. The repertoire was sequenced with immunoSEQ multiplex PCR; TCRdb's copy has only in-frame clones and lacks some. The table includes some 45,000 clones, about 87% detected once. This sequence joins TRBV7-9 and TRBJ1-2, with D unresolved. This clonotype originated in a man between 60 and 75 years old with active COVID-19. The sequenced sample consisted of peripheral blood. The CDR3 region is CASSRAEGYGYTF. CDR3 DNA sequence: TGTGCCAGCAGCAGAGCGGAGGGTTATGGCTACACCTTC. Based on the CDR3 plus reference TRBV7-9 and TRBJ1-2, the full variable domain is DTGVSQNPRHKITKRGQNVTFRCDPISEHNRLYWYRQTLGQGPEFLTYFQNEAQLEKSRLLSDRFSAERPKGSFSTLEIQRTEQGDSAMYLCASSRAEGYGYTFGSGTRLTVV.